The sequence of this T cell receptor (beta chain) was determined in a study of control samples from healthy donors and cancer patients. V lost 4 bases to trimming and J lost 3 bases, with 8 bases between them. This CDR3 spans 12 amino acids. Germline V gene data show CDR1 as SGHKS and CDR2 as YYEKEE (reference sequence). Clones were sequenced by immunoSEQ multiplex PCR, and TCRdb holds only the in-frame ones, with some missing. The sample carries about 40,000 clones, 92% recorded once. The chain employs TRBV5-5 and TRBJ2-7, with D hard to call. This receptor was identified in a woman aged 50 to 60 in good health. The specimen sequenced was blood. The CDR3 region is CASSTEIYEQYF. The DNA for the CDR3 is TGTGCCAGCAGCACGGAAATCTACGAGCAGTACTTC.